One and the same sample provided the 15 T cell receptor beta chains below, sequenced in a study of cytomegalovirus exposure and HLA in healthy donors. The PCR contained 60 Vbeta and 13 Jbeta primers. Assay: immunoSEQ multiplex PCR; the TCRdb copy retains only in-frame clones and omits some. The sample data list about 210,000 clones. The source material was PBMCs. The source of these receptors is a woman aged 25 to 39 in good health and CMV-seropositive.

This rearrangement joins TRBV6-6 to TRBJ2-7; 7 bases map to TRBD1. In germline, CDR1 is MNHNY, CDR2 SVGAGI (reference sequence). The V gene end was trimmed by 4 bases and the J gene end by 5 bases; junction bases not matched to a gene: 11. The CDR3 consists of 15 residues. The CDR3 nucleotides are TGTGCCAGCAGTTCTACTCTCCGACAGGGCGACGAGCAGTACTTC. This translates into CASSSTLRQGDEQYF.

The chain combines TRBV30 with TRBJ2-2; 7 bases are shared with TRBD1. Germline CDR1 reads GTSNPN; CDR2 reads SVGIG (reference sequence). This CDR3 has 13 residues. V shed 5 bases and J 5 bases; nucleotides not matched to a gene: 5. CDR3 protein: CAWDEQGTGELFF. The CDR3 DNA sequence: TGTGCCTGGGACGAACAGGGGACCGGGGAGCTGTTTTTT.

V gene TRBV7-9 combines with J gene TRBJ2-7; TRBD1 aligns across 9 bases. The CDR3 has 15 residues. V gave up 1 base and J gave up 6 bases; unmatched junction bases: 7. Looked up from germline, CDR1 is SEHNR and CDR2 is FQNEAQ (reference sequence). Here the CDR3 reads CASSLGRTGDPEQYF. The CDR3 DNA sequence: TGTGCCAGCAGCTTAGGTCGGACAGGGGACCCCGAGCAGTACTTC.

The gene calls are TRBV11-1 and TRBJ1-1; D might be TRBD1 (5 bases). The germline V gene has CDR1 SGHAT and CDR2 FQDESV (reference sequence). The CDR3 has 15 amino acids. Trimming cost V 0 bases and J 5 bases, with 13 bases left between them. CDR3 protein: CASSLAGTGGTEAFF. In nucleotides, the CDR3 is TGTGCCAGCAGCTTAGCGGGGACCGGGGGAACTGAAGCTTTCTTT.

J is TRBJ2-5 and V is TRBV7-2; TRBD1 agrees at 8 bases. The CDR3 has 12 amino acids. The germline gives CDR1 SGHTA, CDR2 FQGNSA. Trimming removed 6 bases from V and 9 bases from J; junction bases left unmatched: 6. The CDR3 region is CASRRIRGPQYF. DNA of the CDR3: TGTGCCAGCAGGAGAATCAGGGGGCCCCAGTACTTC.

The chain links TRBV29-1 to TRBJ1-3; no firm D call. CDR3 length: 15 amino acids. Germline loops: CDR1 SQVTM, CDR2 ANQGSEA. V was cut by 7 bases and J by 0 bases, with 16 bases left in between. CDR3: CSAPLWSSSGNTIYF. The CDR3 DNA sequence: TGCAGCGCCCCCCTGTGGTCCAGCTCTGGAAACACCATATATTTT.

This chain joins TRBV6-4 and TRBJ2-2; D is possibly TRBD1 (6 bases). There are 15 residues in the CDR3. V was clipped by 0 bases and J by 5 bases, with 10 bases between them. Germline lookup yields CDR1 MRHNA and CDR2 SNTAGT. The CDR3 DNA reads as TGTGCCAGCAGTGACTCGGGGGCAGGAACCGGGGAGCTGTTTTTT. Residues: CASSDSGAGTGELFF.

This chain connects TRBV6-1 to TRBJ2-7; unclear D gene. Germline loops: CDR1 MNHNS, CDR2 SASEGT. This CDR3 has 14 residues. Trimming took 1 base from V and 3 from J, leaving 10 bases between them. The CDR3 here is CASSEVSRHYEQYF. In DNA form, the CDR3 reads TGTGCCAGCAGTGAAGTGAGCAGACACTACGAGCAGTACTTC.

J is TRBJ1-1 and V is TRBV2; D is possibly TRBD1 (5 bases). Germline CDR1 SNHLY, CDR2 FYNNEI. Trimming left V 2 bases short and J 10 bases short, with 14 bases between. The CDR3 has 13 amino acids. CDR3 sequence (DNA): TGTGCCAGCAGTGAACAGGGATTTCGTCTAGCTTTCTTT. Its protein product is CASSEQGFRLAFF.

The chain links TRBV5-4 to TRBJ1-3, with a possible D match to TRBD1 (5 bases). CDR1 is SGHNT, CDR2 YYREEE, per germline (reference sequence). V was shortened by 3 bases and J by 0 bases, with 10 bases between the two germline ends. This CDR3 has 15 amino acids. The CDR3 loop reads CASSSSGGSGNTIYF. DNA of the CDR3: TGTGCCAGCAGCTCCTCCGGGGGCTCTGGAAACACCATATATTTT.

The CDR3 region has the DNA TGCGCCAGCAGCTTGGACGGGACAGGGTTGGTTGGCTACACCTTC. Its protein is CASSLDGTGLVGYTF. The chain recombines TRBV5-1 with TRBJ1-2, with 9 bases matching TRBD1. V lost 0 bases to trimming and J lost 7 bases; unmatched junction nucleotides: 7. Germline CDR1 reads SGHRS; CDR2 reads YFSETQ. This CDR3 is 15 amino acids long.

The chain links TRBV9 to TRBJ2-1, with TRBD2 identical over 8 bases. This CDR3 has 15 amino acids. J lost 0 bases, V lost 6 bases, and 5 bases had no gene match. Germline assignment: CDR1 SGDLS and CDR2 YYNGEE. CDR3 bases: TGTGCCAGCACTCGGAGCGGGAGCTCCTACAATGAGCAGTTCTTC. It specifies CASTRSGSSYNEQFF.

V gene TRBV15 combines with J gene TRBJ2-3; 10 bases line up with TRBD2. Germline values: CDR1 LNHNV, CDR2 YYDKDF (reference sequence). The length of the CDR3 is 16 residues. V was clipped by 0 bases and J by 4 bases; unmatched bases: 4. CDR3 loop: CATSRDPSGGSDTQYF. The CDR3 DNA sequence: TGTGCCACCAGCAGAGACCCTAGCGGGGGCTCAGATACGCAGTATTTT.

J is TRBJ1-1 and V is TRBV7-9; D perhaps matches TRBD1 (6 bases). In germline, CDR1 is SEHNR, CDR2 FQNEAQ (reference sequence). Deletions cut 3 bases from V and 5 bases from J, with 19 bases between. This CDR3 contains 16 residues. CDR3 protein: CASSLMGGPGATEAFF. The CDR3 DNA is TGTGCCAGCAGCTTGATGGGGGGGCCAGGTGCAACTGAAGCTTTCTTT.

The chain joins TRBV18 to TRBJ2-5, with 8 nucleotides matching TRBD2. Germline CDR1 reads KGHSH; CDR2 reads LQKENI. V lost 1 base and J lost 5; bases outside the gene matches: 6. This CDR3 has 15 residues. DNA of the CDR3: TGTGCCAGCTCACCACTAGCGGGGTCGGGGGAGACCCAGTACTTC. Translation gives CASSPLAGSGETQYF.